This T cell receptor beta chain was captured in a study of Tregs in tolerant kidney transplant recipients. Sequenced by immunoSEQ multiplex PCR; TCRdb stores in-frame clones only, minus some. Of roughly 64,000 clones listed, approximately 87% are singletons. V lost 4 bases to trimming and J lost 4 bases; unmatched junction nucleotides: 4. CDR1 and CDR2 from the germline V gene are SGHRS and YFSETQ. This CDR3 has 14 residues. Related graft donors supplied nonmyeloablative bone marrow transplants, and mixed chimerism was transient. Thawed PBMCs were FACS-sorted into unstimulated CD4+CD25+CD127- regulatory T cells, CD4+CD25- non-regulatory cells, CD4 and CD8 cells.

The genes are TRBV5-1 and TRBJ2-3; 9 bases agree with TRBD1. The clonotype was recovered from a human patient who received a combined kidney and bone marrow transplant. Some T cells may have come from the graft donor. The source was CD4+ T cells from blood (PBMCs), collected 6 months after the transplant. The CDR3 DNA sequence: TGCGCCAGCAGCGGGACAGGGAGCCCAGATACGCAGTATTTT. Amino acid sequence: CASSGTGSPDTQYF. Full variable domain (missing parts from reference TRBV5-1 and TRBJ2-3): KAGVTQTPRYLIKTRGQQVTLSCSPISGHRSVSWYQQTPGQGLQFLFEYFSETQRNKGNFPGRFSGRQFSNSRSEMNVSTLELGDSALYLCASSGTGSPDTQYFGPGTRLTVL.